Each of the 14 T cell receptor beta chains below was sequenced from the same sample in a study of shared clonotypes between healthy human individuals. Produced via immunoSEQ multiplex PCR; TCRdb's table is partial and in-frame only. This table has more than 2 million clones, more than 90% appearing once. Sequenced: naive CD4+ T cells sorted from blood. Stated subset: CD45RA+ positively selected. Every receptor here comes from a man between 18 and 29 years old in good health.

The V call is TRBV9, the J call TRBJ1-3; no clear D gene. CDR3 size: 13 residues. From germline, CDR1 is SGDLS and CDR2 YYNGEE. Trimming shortened V by 5 bases and J by 3 bases, and 9 bases separated the two germline ends. The CDR3 is CASRPSGGNTIYF. Here the CDR3 DNA reads TGTGCCAGCAGGCCTTCGGGTGGAAACACCATATATTTT.

The chain recombines TRBV27 with TRBJ2-3, with TRBD1 matching over 7 bases. CDR3 length: 17 amino acids. V shed 0 bases, J shed 1 base, and the junction held 7 bases outside the gene matches. The germline gives CDR1 MNHEY, CDR2 SMNVEV (reference sequence). CDR3 sequence (DNA): TGTGCCAGCAGTTTATCGCCGACAGGGTGGCGCACAGATACGCAGTATTTT. This sequence encodes CASSLSPTGWRTDTQYF.

The V and J genes are TRBV9 and TRBJ2-2; perhaps D is TRBD1 or TRBD2 (5 bases each). Trimming left V 1 base short and J 7 bases short, with 17 bases between. The germline V gene has CDR1 SGDLS and CDR2 YYNGEE. CDR3 length equals 16 residues. The CDR3 bases are TGTGCCAGCAGCGTACAGGGAGCCTATACTGGCGGGGAGCTGTTTTTT. This gives the protein CASSVQGAYTGGELFF. Looking up the rest from reference TRBV9 and TRBJ2-2 gives the full variable domain: DSGVTQTPKHLITATGQRVTLRCSPRSGDLSVYWYQQSLDQGLQFLIQYYNGEERAKGNILERFSAQQFPDLHSELNLSSLELGDSALYFCASSVQGAYTGGELFFGEGSRLTVL.

Turning to this clone: Other nucleotide sequences from this sample produce the same CDR3. The chain recombines TRBV6-5 with TRBJ1-1, with a weak D call TRBD1 (6 bases). The CDR3 spans 14 residues. Trimming removed 2 bases from V and 1 base from J, with 8 bases in between. CDR1 is MNHEY, CDR2 SVGAGI, per germline. Here the CDR3 DNA reads TGTGCCAGCAGTTACGGGGGCACGAACACTGAAGCTTTCTTT. Its translation is CASSYGGTNTEAFF.

The gene calls are TRBV11-3 and TRBJ2-3, with a tentative D call TRBD2 (5 bases). The CDR3 runs to 14 residues. Germline V gives CDR1 SGHNT, CDR2 YENEEA. The germline V and J ends were trimmed by 3 bases and 0 bases, with 7 bases remaining between them. DNA for the CDR3: TGTGCCAGCAGCTTCCGGGGAAGCACAGATACGCAGTATTTT. Translation: CASSFRGSTDTQYF.

The chain couples TRBV28 to TRBJ1-2; D not resolved. Trimming cost V 5 bases and J 4 bases, with 14 bases left between them. Germline V gene sequence: CDR1 MDHEN, CDR2 SYDVKM. CDR3 size: 14 residues. The CDR3 nucleotides read TGTGCCAGCAGTCTTGACCCCCGGACCTATGGCTACACCTTC. Translation: CASSLDPRTYGYTF.

CDR3: CASSYVGGSSTDTQYF. DNA of the CDR3: TGCGCCAGCAGCTACGTAGGGGGGTCTAGCACAGATACGCAGTATTTT. The chain recombines TRBV5-1 with TRBJ2-3, with D perhaps given as TRBD1 or TRBD2 (6 bases each). The germline gives CDR1 SGHRS, CDR2 YFSETQ. Between the trimmed V and J ends, which lost 3 bases and 0 bases, there was a span of 14 bases. CDR3 length: 16 residues.

V usage is TRBV10-1 and J usage is TRBJ2-6; TRBD1 might be the D (5 bases). The CDR3 runs to 15 residues. The germline V gene has CDR1 WNHNN and CDR2 SYGVQD (reference sequence). Trimming pared 3 bases from V and 2 bases from J, leaving 8 bases between. The CDR3 coding sequence is TGCGCCAGCAGTGAATCAGGGACTGGGGCCAACGTCCTGACTTTC. Its protein product is CASSESGTGANVLTF.

The chain is built from TRBV4-2 and TRBJ1-6, with 7 bases identical to TRBD1. The germline V gene encodes CDR1 LGHNA and CDR2 YNFKEQ. The CDR3 loop spans 20 amino acids. The V and J ends lost 1 base and 0 bases, in that order; junction bases with no gene match: 12. The CDR3 DNA follows: TGTGCCAGCAGCCAAGGCATCGGCCAGGGGGGGAACTCCTATAATTCACCCCTCCACTTT. It translates to CASSQGIGQGGNSYNSPLHF.

V is TRBV6-5 and J is TRBJ2-7, with a weak D call TRBD2 (5 bases). Trimming pared 7 bases from V and 3 bases from J, leaving 7 bases between. The CDR3 covers 11 residues. The germline V gene has CDR1 MNHEY and CDR2 SVGAGI. The CDR3 loop is CASMGDYEQYF. The CDR3 bases are TGTGCCAGCATGGGAGACTACGAGCAGTACTTC.

This clone has only one observation. This sequence joins TRBV19 and TRBJ1-6; D remains unclear. This CDR3 has 16 residues. CDR1 is LNHDA, CDR2 SQIVND, per germline (reference sequence). V lost 7 bases, J lost 9 bases, and 22 bases lay in between. The CDR3 reads CASTHLSPSQSSPLHF. For the CDR3, the DNA is TGTGCCAGTACTCACCTTTCACCGTCCCAGAGTTCACCCCTCCACTTT.

The rearrangement links TRBV10-3 to TRBJ1-2; D gene uncertain. CDR3 length: 14 residues. Between the trimmed V and J ends, which lost 0 bases and 10 bases, there was a span of 15 bases. Germline CDR1 is ENHRY and CDR2 is SYGVKD. The CDR3 spells CAISESSGEALYTF. In DNA, the CDR3 is TGTGCCATCAGTGAGTCGTCAGGTGAGGCCCTCTACACCTTC.

This chain uses TRBV27 with TRBJ1-6; no definite D call. This CDR3 spans 15 amino acids. The V and J ends lost 8 bases and 6 bases respectively, with 17 bases between them. The germline gives CDR1 MNHEY, CDR2 SMNVEV (reference sequence). The CDR3 DNA reads as TGTGCCAGCCCCCGTTGGGGTCCGGGTAATTCACCCCTCCACTTT. It encodes CASPRWGPGNSPLHF.

The chain recombines TRBV5-4 with TRBJ1-6; D possibly corresponds to TRBD1 (6 bases). CDR1 is SGHNT, CDR2 YYREEE, per germline (reference sequence). With 2 bases removed from V and 9 bases from J, the gap between germline ends came to 15 bases. The CDR3 is 15 residues long. The CDR3 loop reads CASSFVGQPSSPLHF. CDR3 sequence (DNA): TGTGCCAGCAGCTTCGTTGGACAGCCAAGTTCACCCCTCCACTTT.